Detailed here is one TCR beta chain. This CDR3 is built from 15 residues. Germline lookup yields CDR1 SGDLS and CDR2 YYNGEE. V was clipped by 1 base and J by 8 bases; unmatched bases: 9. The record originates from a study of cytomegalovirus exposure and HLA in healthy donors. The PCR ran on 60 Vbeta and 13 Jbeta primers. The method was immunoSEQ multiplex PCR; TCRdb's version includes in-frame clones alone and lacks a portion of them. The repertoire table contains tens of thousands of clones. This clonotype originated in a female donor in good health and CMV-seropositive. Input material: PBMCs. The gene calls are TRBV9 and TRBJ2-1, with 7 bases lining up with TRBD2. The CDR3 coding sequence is TGTGCCAGCAGCGTAATCGAGCGGGGAGGGGATGAGCAGTTCTTC. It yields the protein CASSVIERGGDEQFF.